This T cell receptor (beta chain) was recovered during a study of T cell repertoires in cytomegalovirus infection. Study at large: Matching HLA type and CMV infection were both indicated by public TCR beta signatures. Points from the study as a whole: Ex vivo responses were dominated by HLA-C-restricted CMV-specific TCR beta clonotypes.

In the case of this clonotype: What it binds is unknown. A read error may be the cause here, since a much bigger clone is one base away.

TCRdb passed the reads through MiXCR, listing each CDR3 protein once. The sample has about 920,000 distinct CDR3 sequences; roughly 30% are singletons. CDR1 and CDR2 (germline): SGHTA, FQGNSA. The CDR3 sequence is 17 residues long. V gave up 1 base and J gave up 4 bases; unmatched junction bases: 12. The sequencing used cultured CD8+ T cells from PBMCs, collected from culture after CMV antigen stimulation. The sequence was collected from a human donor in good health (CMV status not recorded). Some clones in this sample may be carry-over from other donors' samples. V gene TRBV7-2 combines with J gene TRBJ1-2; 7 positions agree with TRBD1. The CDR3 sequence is CASSLVYLTGYSYGYTF. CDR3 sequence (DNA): TGTGCCAGCAGCTTAGTCTACCTGACAGGGTACAGCTATGGCTACACCTTC.